The 10 T cell receptor beta chains below all came from one sample that was sequenced in a study of T-cell memory formation after mild COVID-19. TCRdb recomputed calls from the 5' RACE reads with MiXCR, one row per CDR3 protein. There are a few hundred thousand distinct CDR3 sequences in the sample; about 17% occur only once, and 22% lies in the top ten. Sequenced sample: PBMCs or a T cell subset sorted from them (not recorded which). Source of these receptors: a young man who had mild COVID-19 (a few samples of this study predate the infection). Cell type and time point are not known.

This clonotype showed up just a few times. This chain joins TRBV7-9 and TRBJ2-3; 10 bases are shared with TRBD1. Germline loops: CDR1 SEHNR, CDR2 FQNEAQ (reference sequence). V lost 5 bases and J lost 4; bases outside the gene matches: 6. This CDR3 is built from 15 residues. CDR3 amino acids: CASSDAGTGADTQYF. The CDR3 region has the DNA TGTGCCAGCAGCGACGCCGGGACAGGGGCAGATACGCAGTATTTT.

The chain recombines TRBV18 with TRBJ2-1; TRBD1 aligns across 7 bases. Germline V gene sequence: CDR1 KGHSH, CDR2 LQKENI. After removal of 3 bases from V and 0 bases from J, the junction contained 2 bases not matched to a gene. The CDR3 consists of 15 residues. CDR3 amino acids: CASSPTGISYNEQFF. DNA for the CDR3: TGTGCCAGCTCACCGACAGGGATCTCCTACAATGAGCAGTTCTTC.

The chain joins TRBV11-2 to TRBJ2-7; D is possibly TRBD2 (6 bases). V dropped 5 bases and J dropped 0 bases, with 14 bases sitting between them. Germline V gene lookup returns CDR1 SGHAT and CDR2 FQNNGV. This CDR3 comprises 15 residues. As DNA, the CDR3 is TGTGCCAGCAGCGCCGGGACTTTCAGCTCCTACGAGCAGTACTTC. It is translated as CASSAGTFSSYEQYF.

This clonotype was counted a few times. The chain recombines TRBV6-2 or TRBV6-3 with TRBJ1-5; D not certain. The CDR3 extends over 13 amino acids. Trimming pared 4 bases from V and 7 bases from J, leaving 11 bases between. Per the germline V gene, CDR1 is MNHEY and CDR2 is SVGEGT. CDR3 DNA sequence: TGTGCCAGCAGTTCGTTTTTGAGCCAGCCCCAGCATTTT. Its translation is CASSSFLSQPQHF.

V and J are TRBV4-2 and TRBJ1-2, with a possible D match to TRBD1 (6 bases). Looked up from germline, CDR1 is LGHNA and CDR2 is YNFKEQ. The CDR3 covers 13 residues. Trimming cost V 0 bases and J 8 bases, with 10 bases left between them. The CDR3 loop reads CASSQETGYGYTF. In DNA, the CDR3 is TGTGCCAGCAGCCAAGAAACAGGGTACGGCTACACCTTC.

This clonotype was counted between two and nine times. V gene TRBV5-6 combines with J gene TRBJ1-1, with D perhaps TRBD1 (6 bases). Per germline, CDR1 SGHDT and CDR2 YYEEEE. The germline V and J ends were trimmed by 4 bases and 5 bases, with 9 bases remaining between them. This CDR3 region has 12 residues. The CDR3 spells CASSSDRTEAFF. The CDR3 nucleotides read TGTGCCAGCAGCAGCGACAGGACTGAAGCTTTCTTT.

This clonotype was seen only a few times. CDR3 loop: CSSQDGYEQYV. CDR3 coding DNA: TGCAGCTCCCAGGACGGTTACGAGCAGTACGTC. The chain employs TRBV29-1 and TRBJ2-7; D not resolved. This CDR3 region has 11 residues. Trimming shortened V by 8 bases and J by 4 bases, and 12 bases separated the two germline ends. Per germline, CDR1 SQVTM and CDR2 ANQGSEA.

This clonotype was seen a few times. The gene calls are TRBV6-1 and TRBJ2-7; D is unresolved. The germline CDR1 and CDR2 sequences are MNHNS and SASEGT. The CDR3 is made up of 14 amino acids. The V end was cut by 3 bases, the J end by 4 bases, with 13 bases between. CDR3 coding DNA: TGTGCCAGCAGTGACCTGTCAACCGGATACGAGCAGTACGTC. Its protein product is CASSDLSTGYEQYV.

This clonotype has ten or more counts. The DNA of the CDR3 is TGCAGTGCAGGAGGGTACATGAACACTGAAGCTTTCTTT. It translates to CSAGGYMNTEAFF. This chain joins TRBV20-1 and TRBJ1-1; D gene unclear. Trimming shortened V by 6 bases and J by 0 bases, and 11 bases separated the two germline ends. Per germline, CDR1 DFQATT and CDR2 SNEGSKA (reference sequence). This CDR3 has 13 amino acids.

This clonotype was seen many times. The rearrangement joins TRBV7-9 to TRBJ2-1, with D perhaps TRBD1 or TRBD2 (5 bases each). Germline V gene data show CDR1 as SEHNR and CDR2 as FQNEAQ (reference sequence). V dropped 1 base and J dropped 6 bases, with 7 bases sitting between them. The CDR3 extends over 13 amino acids. In nucleotides, the CDR3 is TGTGCCAGCAGCTTAGGTGGGGGCAATGAGCAGTTCTTC. Translating it yields CASSLGGGNEQFF.